The rows below give T cell receptor beta chains drawn from one sample of a study of shared clonotypes between healthy human individuals. TCRdb keeps only in-frame clones here, not all; method: immunoSEQ multiplex PCR. The sample has about 600,000 clones, nearly 97% seen once. The sample comprised naive CD8+ T cells sorted from blood. Receptor source: a woman aged 25-40 years in good health. The CDR3 runs from the conserved cysteine through the conserved F or W. The order of the fields is clone size, D gene, V gene, J gene, CDR3 DNA, CDR3 protein. The D gene is left open where the match is weak. The size entry is marked missing in some rows and otherwise reads once, few, many or a size class.

.	TRBD2	TRBV2	TRBJ2-5	TGTGCCAGCTACCTCCTTAGCGGGAGTGAGACCCAGTACTTC	CASYLLSGSETQYF
.	TRBD1	TRBV7-9	TRBJ2-1	TGTGCCAGCAGCTTAGGGGACAGTAGGAATGAGCAGTTCTTC	CASSLGDSRNEQFF
.	.	TRBV10-2	TRBJ1-4	TGCGCCAGCAGTGGAGGCAGAGACCTGTTTTTT	CASSGGRDLFF
.	.	TRBV15	TRBJ2-5	TGTGCCACCAGCAGAGATAATCGGGTGGCAAAAGAGACCCAGTACTTC	CATSRDNRVAKETQYF
.	TRBD2	TRBV28	TRBJ2-5	TGTGCCAGCAGTTTCCCTGAACTAGCGGGAGGAGAGACCCAGTACTTC	CASSFPELAGGETQYF
.	.	TRBV5-6	TRBJ1-1	TGTGCCAGCAGCCCGGGGAACACTGAAGCTTTCTTT	CASSPGNTEAFF
.	.	TRBV10-3	TRBJ2-7	TGTGCCATCAGTGATATTGACAGGACTTACGAGCAGTACTTC	CAISDIDRTYEQYF
.	.	TRBV7-2	TRBJ2-1	TGTGCCAGCAGCTTAGGTCTGGGTGGGCAGGGGTTATACAATGAGCAGTTCTTC	CASSLGLGGQGLYNEQFF
.	TRBD2	TRBV7-9	TRBJ2-1	TGTGCCAGCAGCATAAATTCCGGGACTAGCGTCGATGAGCAGTTCTTC	CASSINSGTSVDEQFF
.	.	TRBV28	TRBJ2-1	TGTGCCAGCAGTTCGCCCGATCACGGAGACGTCGATGAGCAGTTCTTC	CASSSPDHGDVDEQFF
.	.	TRBV9	TRBJ2-7	TGTGCCAGCAGCCCTGGGACTGTAAGGGAGCAGTACTTC	CASSPGTVREQYF
.	.	TRBV28	TRBJ2-7	TGTGCCAGCAGTTTAAGCAGGGTCATATTCTTGGGCGAGCAGTACTTC	CASSLSRVIFLGEQYF
once	.	TRBV10-3	TRBJ2-1	TGTGCCATCAGTGAGTCGGGGGGCAATGAGCAGTTCTTC	CAISESGGNEQFF
.	TRBD1	TRBV7-2	TRBJ1-1	TGTGCCAGCAGCTTAGTCGGCACAGGGGGCGTCATGAACACTGAAGCTTTCTTT	CASSLVGTGGVMNTEAFF
once	TRBD1	TRBV4-1	TRBJ2-7	TGCGCCAGCAGCCAAGAGAGGACAGGGGTTCTGTACGAGCAGTACTTC	CASSQERTGVLYEQYF
.	.	TRBV4-1	TRBJ2-1	TGCGCCAGCAGCCAAGTTAGCGGCAATGAGCAGTTCTTC	CASSQVSGNEQFF
.	.	TRBV18	TRBJ1-6	TGTGCCAGCTCACCTCGGTCCTATAATTCACCCCTCCACTTT	CASSPRSYNSPLHF
once	.	TRBV4-1	TRBJ2-7	TGTGCCAGCAGCCCGAGGGAGCAGTACTTC	CASSPREQYF
.	.	TRBV9	TRBJ1-2	TGTGCCAGCAGCGTAGTAAGGGCGAACTATGGCTACACCTTC	CASSVVRANYGYTF
.	.	TRBV10-2	TRBJ2-2	TGCGCCAGCAGTGACGTGAACACCGGGGAGCTGTTTTTT	CASSDVNTGELFF
once	TRBD2	TRBV29-1	TRBJ2-3	TGCAGCGTTGATGAGACTAGCGGGGTCACAGATACGCAGTATTTT	CSVDETSGVTDTQYF
.	.	TRBV7-2	TRBJ1-2	TGTGCCAGCAGGCAATATATGACAAAACCCTATGGCTACACCTTC	CASRQYMTKPYGYTF
.	.	TRBV6-5	TRBJ1-1	TGTGCCTCGGGGGTAACATCGAACACTGAAGCTTTCTTT	CASGVTSNTEAFF